Included here is one TCR beta chain sequence, with context. The sample belongs to a study of T cell changes during pregnancy in multiple sclerosis. The ends were cut back, 4 bases at V and 1 base at J, with 12 bases in the middle. The CDR3 consists of 14 residues. CDR1 is SGHNT, CDR2 YYREEE, per germline (reference sequence). Generated by immunoSEQ multiplex PCR, the TCRdb table keeps only in-frame clones and is missing some. The sample includes tens of thousands of clones, 92% of them seen just once. This material consisted of CD4+ T cells from peripheral blood mononuclear cells, taken in the third trimester of pregnancy. This chain links TRBV5-4 with TRBJ2-7; D gene ambiguous. This TCR was sampled from a female donor with multiple sclerosis, enrolled in a pregnancy study. This CDR3 reads CASSPEANSYEQYF. CDR3 nucleotides: TGTGCCAGCAGCCCTGAAGCTAATTCCTACGAGCAGTACTTC.